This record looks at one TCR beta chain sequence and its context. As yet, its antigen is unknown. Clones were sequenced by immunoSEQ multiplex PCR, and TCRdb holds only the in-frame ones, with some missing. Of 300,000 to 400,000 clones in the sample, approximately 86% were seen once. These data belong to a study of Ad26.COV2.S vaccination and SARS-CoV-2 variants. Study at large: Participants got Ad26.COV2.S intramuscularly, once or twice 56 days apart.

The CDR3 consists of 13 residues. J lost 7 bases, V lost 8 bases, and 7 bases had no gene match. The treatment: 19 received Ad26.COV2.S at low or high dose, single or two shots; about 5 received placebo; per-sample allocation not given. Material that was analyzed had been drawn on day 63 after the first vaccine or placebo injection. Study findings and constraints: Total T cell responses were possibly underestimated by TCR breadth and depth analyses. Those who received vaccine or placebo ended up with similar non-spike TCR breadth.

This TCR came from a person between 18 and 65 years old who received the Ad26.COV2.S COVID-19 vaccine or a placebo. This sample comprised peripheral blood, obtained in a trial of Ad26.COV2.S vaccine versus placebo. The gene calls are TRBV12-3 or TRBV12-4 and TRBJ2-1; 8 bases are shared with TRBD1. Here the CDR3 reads CASGQGWSNEQFF. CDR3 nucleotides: TGTGCCAGCGGACAGGGATGGTCTAATGAGCAGTTCTTC.